This TCR beta chain was identified during a study of early T cells in non-severe SARS-CoV-2 infection. Background on the study: Sequenced bulk RNA came from whole blood that was unsorted, and chains were unpaired. Study-level results: Sequences matched to VDJdb favored anti-spike CD8 responses, while private and CD4 specificities were missed.

The table lists this clonotype with a few counts. The antigen is undetermined. Each CDR3 protein gets one entry after TCRdb re-called the 5' RACE reads with MiXCR. Among tens of thousands of distinct CDR3 sequences, around 15% were seen once, and the ten largest hold around 12%. The ends lost 6 bases at V and 0 bases at J; junction bases unmatched: 7. Per germline, CDR1 MNHEY and CDR2 SVGAGI. This CDR3 has 15 residues. The sample consisted of whole blood. This chain uses TRBV6-5 with TRBJ2-7, with TRBD2 identical over 8 bases. This TCR came from an adult who was a healthcare worker with PCR-confirmed SARS-CoV-2 infection or an uninfected control (not recorded which). The CDR3 coding sequence is TGTGCCAGCAGCCTAACTAGCGGTAACTCCTACGAGCAGTACTTC. Translating gives CASSLTSGNSYEQYF.